These T cell receptor beta chains were read from a single sample in a study of radiotherapy plus CTLA-4 blockade in lung cancer. Sequencing used immunoSEQ multiplex PCR; TCRdb keeps in-frame clones, though not all of them. Seen here are roughly 110,000 clones, more than 70% observed once, and the top ten hold roughly 2.5%. The specimen comprised peripheral blood, sampled from a patient treated with radiotherapy plus ipilimumab. All receptors derive from a human donor with non-small cell lung cancer that progressed on radiotherapy plus ipilimumab. Some clones in this sample may be carry-over from other donors' samples. CDR3s leave out the opening cysteine and the closing phenylalanine or tryptophan. Fields, in order: V gene, J gene, CDR3 protein.

v_call: TRBV5-4; j_call: TRBJ2-3; cdr3_aa: ASSLSGSLGVDTQY
v_call: TRBV28; j_call: TRBJ2-6; cdr3_aa: ASSLPDRAFSGANVLT
v_call: TRBV6-5; j_call: TRBJ2-5; cdr3_aa: ASSSTAPQETQY
v_call: TRBV29-1; j_call: TRBJ1-4; cdr3_aa: SVGQGANEKLF
v_call: TRBV6-1; j_call: TRBJ2-1; cdr3_aa: ASTLDSHNEQF
v_call: TRBV5-4; j_call: TRBJ2-3; cdr3_aa: ASSSLAGIPDTQY
v_call: TRBV4-2; j_call: TRBJ2-3; cdr3_aa: ASSHPSGRADTQY
v_call: TRBV5-6; j_call: TRBJ1-2; cdr3_aa: ASSLDANYGYT
v_call: TRBV7-2; j_call: TRBJ2-3; cdr3_aa: ASSLPTGGGSTDTQY
v_call: TRBV4-2; j_call: TRBJ2-1; cdr3_aa: ASSQDHAPGTYNEQF
v_call: TRBV7-2; j_call: TRBJ1-3; cdr3_aa: ASSSYRATGNTIY
v_call: TRBV30; j_call: TRBJ1-4; cdr3_aa: AWSLLNEKLF
v_call: TRBV5-1; j_call: TRBJ2-1; cdr3_aa: ASRFSGDYNEQF
v_call: TRBV28; j_call: TRBJ1-5; cdr3_aa: ASSPNFRDRIYNQPQH
v_call: TRBV14; j_call: TRBJ2-1; cdr3_aa: ASSQDDFPRGIYNEQF
v_call: TRBV7-3; j_call: TRBJ1-1; cdr3_aa: ASSLIWNTEAF
v_call: TRBV7-8; j_call: TRBJ2-7; cdr3_aa: ASRPSTRTYEQY
v_call: TRBV4-2; j_call: TRBJ1-5; cdr3_aa: ASSQGGQGAESQPQH
v_call: TRBV7-2; j_call: TRBJ1-5; cdr3_aa: ASSPAVYSNQPQH
v_call: TRBV19; j_call: TRBJ1-5; cdr3_aa: ASSTAPNQPQH
v_call: TRBV7-7; j_call: TRBJ2-1; cdr3_aa: ASSPGRQYNEQF
v_call: TRBV27; j_call: TRBJ1-1; cdr3_aa: ASSLGTGGFENTEAF
v_call: TRBV30; j_call: TRBJ2-1; cdr3_aa: AWRDRRHEQF
v_call: TRBV28; j_call: TRBJ1-2; cdr3_aa: ASRGLVNNYGYT
v_call: TRBV5-1; j_call: TRBJ2-7; cdr3_aa: ASSATGTAYEQY
v_call: TRBV4-3; j_call: TRBJ2-3; cdr3_aa: ASSQELTNPGPDTQY
v_call: TRBV6-5; j_call: TRBJ1-6; cdr3_aa: ASSDAGYNSPLH
v_call: TRBV7-7; j_call: TRBJ2-5; cdr3_aa: ASSLGAPGEQETQY
v_call: TRBV6-5; j_call: TRBJ2-7; cdr3_aa: ASSFGGAVEQY
v_call: TRBV2; j_call: TRBJ1-2; cdr3_aa: ASKQGTYGYT
v_call: TRBV6-5; j_call: TRBJ1-2; cdr3_aa: ASMGPFPNYGYT
v_call: TRBV19; j_call: TRBJ1-1; cdr3_aa: ASRPDRVGMNTEAF
v_call: TRBV25-1; j_call: TRBJ1-4; cdr3_aa: ASSTQGAAEKLF
v_call: TRBV7-2; j_call: TRBJ1-6; cdr3_aa: ASSWGQGYGSPLH
v_call: TRBV2; j_call: TRBJ1-2; cdr3_aa: ASSSDRVYGGYT
v_call: TRBV7-9; j_call: TRBJ1-6; cdr3_aa: ASSLNSPLH
v_call: TRBV4-2; j_call: TRBJ1-2; cdr3_aa: ASSQDWTGGVSVASDRVPYT
v_call: TRBV9; j_call: TRBJ2-1; cdr3_aa: ASSVGSGGIPF
v_call: TRBV2; j_call: TRBJ2-7; cdr3_aa: ASSSPGQPYEQY
v_call: TRBV5-1; j_call: TRBJ2-3; cdr3_aa: ASSFSITEQNTQY